This TCR beta chain is from a study of cytomegalovirus exposure and HLA in healthy donors. Whole-study findings and limits: Productive rates of about 87% or about 30% were seen for most TCR beta V segments in an earlier analysis. In a later analysis, at a false discovery rate of 0.05, approximately 18,000 TCR beta sequences were associated with HLA alleles. The availability of immune exposure information extended only to CMV serostatus. There were 160 or so TCR beta chains listed as cytomegalovirus-associated.

A note on this clone: Its specificity is unknown.

A multiplex PCR was run with 60 Vbeta primers and 13 Jbeta primers. Profiling relied on immunoSEQ multiplex PCR, and the TCRdb table lists in-frame clones only, not all of them. The sample shows fewer than 110,000 clones, about 85% of them seen only once. V gave up 2 bases and J gave up 13 bases, with 12 bases separating them. Per germline, CDR1 MNHEY and CDR2 SVGAGI. The CDR3 covers 12 residues. The sample consisted of PBMCs. The source is a man younger than 45 in good health and CMV-seronegative. The J gene is TRBJ2-1, the V gene TRBV6-5; weak D call: TRBD2 (5 bases). The CDR3 spells CASSYTGIPQFF. DNA of the CDR3: TGTGCCAGCAGTTACACCGGGATCCCCCAGTTCTTC.